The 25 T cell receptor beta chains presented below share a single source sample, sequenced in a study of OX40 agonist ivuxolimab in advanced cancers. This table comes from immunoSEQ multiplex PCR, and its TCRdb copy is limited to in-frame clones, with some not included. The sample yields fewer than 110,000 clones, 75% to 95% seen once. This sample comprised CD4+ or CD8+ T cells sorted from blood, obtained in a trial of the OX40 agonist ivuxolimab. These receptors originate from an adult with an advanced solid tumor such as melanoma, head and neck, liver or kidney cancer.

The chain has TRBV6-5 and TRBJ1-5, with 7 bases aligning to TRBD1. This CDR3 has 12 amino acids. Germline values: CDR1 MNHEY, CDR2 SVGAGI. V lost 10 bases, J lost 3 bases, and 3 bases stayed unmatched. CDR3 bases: TGTGCCACCAGGGGGAACAATCAGCCCCAGCATTTT. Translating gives CATRGNNQPQHF.

The CDR3 sequence: CASSLGVTGNEQFF. CDR3 in DNA: TGTGCCAGCAGCTTAGGGGTGACAGGGAATGAGCAGTTCTTC. J is TRBJ2-1 and V is TRBV7-9, with 7 bases identical to TRBD1. Germline CDR1 reads SEHNR; CDR2 reads FQNEAQ (reference sequence). V shed 1 base and J 7 bases; nucleotides not matched to a gene: 4. This CDR3 is built from 14 residues.

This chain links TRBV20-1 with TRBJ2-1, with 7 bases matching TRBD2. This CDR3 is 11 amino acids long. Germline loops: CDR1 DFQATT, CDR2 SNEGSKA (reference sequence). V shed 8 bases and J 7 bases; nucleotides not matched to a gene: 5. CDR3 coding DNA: TGCAGTCATATGGGGGGGAATGAGCAGTTCTTC. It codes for CSHMGGNEQFF.

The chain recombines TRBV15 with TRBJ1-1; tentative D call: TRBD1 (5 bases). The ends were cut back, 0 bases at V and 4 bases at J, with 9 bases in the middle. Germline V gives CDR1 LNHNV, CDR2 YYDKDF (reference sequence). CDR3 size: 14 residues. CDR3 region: CATSRDPGRTEAFF. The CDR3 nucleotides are TGTGCCACCAGCAGAGATCCAGGGCGCACTGAAGCTTTCTTT.

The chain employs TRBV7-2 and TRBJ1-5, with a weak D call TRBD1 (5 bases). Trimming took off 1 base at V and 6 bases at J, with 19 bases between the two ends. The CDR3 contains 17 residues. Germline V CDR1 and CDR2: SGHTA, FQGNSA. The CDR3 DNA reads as TGTGCCAGCAGCTTAGAAACGGGCCAGGGACTGGGTCAGCCCCAGCATTTT. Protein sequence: CASSLETGQGLGQPQHF.

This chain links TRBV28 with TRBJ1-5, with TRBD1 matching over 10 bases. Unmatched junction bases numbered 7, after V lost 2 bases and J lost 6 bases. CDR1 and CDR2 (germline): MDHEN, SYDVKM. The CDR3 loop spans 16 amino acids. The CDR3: CASSLGDRGLSQPQHF. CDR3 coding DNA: TGTGCCAGCAGTTTAGGGGACAGGGGCCTTAGTCAGCCCCAGCATTTT.

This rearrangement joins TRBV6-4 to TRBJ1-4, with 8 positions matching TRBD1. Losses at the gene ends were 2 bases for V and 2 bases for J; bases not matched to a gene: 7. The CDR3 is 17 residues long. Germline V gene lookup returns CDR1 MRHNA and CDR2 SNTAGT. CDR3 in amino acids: CASSDPMNRGTNEKLFF. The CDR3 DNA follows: TGTGCCAGCAGTGACCCCATGAACAGGGGGACTAATGAAAAACTGTTTTTT.

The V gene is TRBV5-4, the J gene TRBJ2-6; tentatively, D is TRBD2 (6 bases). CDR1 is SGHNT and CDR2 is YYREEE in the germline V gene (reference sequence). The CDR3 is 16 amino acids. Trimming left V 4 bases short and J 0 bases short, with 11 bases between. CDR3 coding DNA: TGTGCCAGCAGCGGTCGGAGGGGCTCTGGGGCCAACGTCCTGACTTTC. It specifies CASSGRRGSGANVLTF.

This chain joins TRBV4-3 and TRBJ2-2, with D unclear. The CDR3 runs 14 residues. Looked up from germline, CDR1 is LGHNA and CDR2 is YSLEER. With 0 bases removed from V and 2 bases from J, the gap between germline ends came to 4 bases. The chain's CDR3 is CASSQDFNTGELFF. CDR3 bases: TGCGCCAGCAGCCAAGATTTTAACACCGGGGAGCTGTTTTTT.

The CDR3 sequence: CAISERGGGYNEQFF. As DNA, the CDR3 is TGTGCCATCAGTGAGCGGGGGGGAGGGTACAATGAGCAGTTCTTC. The chain carries TRBV10-3 and TRBJ2-1; 8 nucleotides align to TRBD2. Germline V gives CDR1 ENHRY, CDR2 SYGVKD. The CDR3 runs 15 residues. V was clipped by 2 bases and J by 4 bases; unmatched bases: 4.

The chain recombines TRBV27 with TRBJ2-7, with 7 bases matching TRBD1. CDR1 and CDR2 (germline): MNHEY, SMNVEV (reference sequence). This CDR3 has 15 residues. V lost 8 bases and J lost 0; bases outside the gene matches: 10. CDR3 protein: CASGWDSLSSYEQYF. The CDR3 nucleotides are TGTGCCAGCGGGTGGGACAGCTTGAGCTCCTACGAGCAGTACTTC.

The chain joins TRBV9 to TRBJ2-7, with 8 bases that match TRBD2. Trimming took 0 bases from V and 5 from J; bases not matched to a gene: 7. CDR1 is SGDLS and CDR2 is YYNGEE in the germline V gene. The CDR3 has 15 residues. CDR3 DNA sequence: TGTGCCAGCAGCGTAGGGGAACGGGAGGGGAACGAGCAGTACTTC. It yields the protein CASSVGEREGNEQYF.

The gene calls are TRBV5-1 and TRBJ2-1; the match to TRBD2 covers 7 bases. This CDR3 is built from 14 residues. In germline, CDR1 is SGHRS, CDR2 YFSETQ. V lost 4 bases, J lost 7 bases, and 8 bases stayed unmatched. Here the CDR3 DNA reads TGCGCCAGCAGCCCTAAGGGACTACCGAATGAGCAGTTCTTC. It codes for CASSPKGLPNEQFF.

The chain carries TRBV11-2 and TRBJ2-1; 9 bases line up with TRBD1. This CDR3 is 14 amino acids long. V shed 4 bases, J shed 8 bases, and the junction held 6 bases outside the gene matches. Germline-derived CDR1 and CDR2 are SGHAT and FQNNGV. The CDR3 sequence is CASSSGQGSDEQFF. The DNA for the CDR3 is TGTGCCAGCAGCTCGGGACAGGGTAGCGATGAGCAGTTCTTC.

CDR3 sequence reads: CASQGARYEQYF. CDR3 nucleotides: TGTGCCAGTCAGGGGGCGCGCTACGAGCAGTACTTC. The chain employs TRBV6-6 and TRBJ2-7; 8 bases line up with TRBD1. J lost 3 bases, V lost 9 bases, and 4 bases had no gene match. From germline, CDR1 is MNHNY and CDR2 SVGAGI (reference sequence). This CDR3 has 12 amino acids.

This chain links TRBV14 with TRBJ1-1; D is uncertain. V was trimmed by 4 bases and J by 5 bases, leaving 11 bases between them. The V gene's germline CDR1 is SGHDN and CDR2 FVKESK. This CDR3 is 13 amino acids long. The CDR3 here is CASSLGRWTEAFF. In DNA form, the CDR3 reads TGTGCCAGCAGCCTGGGCCGGTGGACTGAAGCTTTCTTT.

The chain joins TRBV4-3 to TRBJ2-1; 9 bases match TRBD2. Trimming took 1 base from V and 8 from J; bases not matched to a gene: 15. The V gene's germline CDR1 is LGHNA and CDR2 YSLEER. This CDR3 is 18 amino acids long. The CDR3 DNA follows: TGCGCCAGCAGCCAAGCGGGGGGTCTAGCGGGATTAAGGTATGAGCAGTTCTTC. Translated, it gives CASSQAGGLAGLRYEQFF.

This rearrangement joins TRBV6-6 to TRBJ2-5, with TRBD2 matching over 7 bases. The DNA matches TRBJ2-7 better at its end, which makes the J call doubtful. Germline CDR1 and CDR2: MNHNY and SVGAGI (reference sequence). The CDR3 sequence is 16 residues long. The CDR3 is CASSYSGAGETYEQYF. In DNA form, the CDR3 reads TGTGCCAGCAGTTACTCGGGCGCGGGGGAGACCTACGAGCAGTACTTC.

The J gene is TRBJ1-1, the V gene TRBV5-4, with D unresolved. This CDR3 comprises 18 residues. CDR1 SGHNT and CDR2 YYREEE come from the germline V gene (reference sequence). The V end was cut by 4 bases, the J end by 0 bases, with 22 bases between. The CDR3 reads CASSQKQTFHTLNTEAFF. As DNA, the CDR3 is TGTGCCAGCAGCCAGAAGCAAACCTTCCATACCTTGAACACTGAAGCTTTCTTT.

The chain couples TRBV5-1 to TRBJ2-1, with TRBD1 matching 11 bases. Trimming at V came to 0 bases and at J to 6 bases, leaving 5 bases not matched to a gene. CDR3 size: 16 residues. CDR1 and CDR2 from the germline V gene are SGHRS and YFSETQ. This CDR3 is CASSLETGTGGNEQFF. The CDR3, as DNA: TGCGCCAGCAGCTTGGAAACCGGGACAGGGGGCAATGAGCAGTTCTTC.

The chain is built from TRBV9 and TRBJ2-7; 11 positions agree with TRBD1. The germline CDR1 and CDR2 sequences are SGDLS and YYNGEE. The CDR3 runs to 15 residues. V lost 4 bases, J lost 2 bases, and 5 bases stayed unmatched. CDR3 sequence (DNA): TGTGCCAGCAGCCGGACAGGGGGCGGCCCCTACGAGCAGTACTTC. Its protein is CASSRTGGGPYEQYF.

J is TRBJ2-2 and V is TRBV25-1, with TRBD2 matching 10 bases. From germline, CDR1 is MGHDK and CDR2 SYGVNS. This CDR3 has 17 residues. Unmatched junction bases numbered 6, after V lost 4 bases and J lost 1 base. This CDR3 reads CASSVPSGRRNTGELFF. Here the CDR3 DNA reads TGTGCCAGCAGTGTTCCTAGCGGGAGAAGGAACACCGGGGAGCTGTTTTTT.

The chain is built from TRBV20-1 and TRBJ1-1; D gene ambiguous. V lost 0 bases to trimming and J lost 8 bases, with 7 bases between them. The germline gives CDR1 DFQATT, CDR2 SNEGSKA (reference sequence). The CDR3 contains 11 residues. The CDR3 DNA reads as TGCAGTGCTAGAGATGAGTCCGAAGCTTTCTTT. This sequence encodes CSARDESEAFF.

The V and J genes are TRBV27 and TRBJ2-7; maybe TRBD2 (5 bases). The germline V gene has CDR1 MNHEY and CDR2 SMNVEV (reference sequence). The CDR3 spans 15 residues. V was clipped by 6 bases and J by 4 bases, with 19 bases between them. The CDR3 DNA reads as TGTGCCAGCAGCATCTCCGGGGTAAGGTTATACGAGCAGTACTTC. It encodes CASSISGVRLYEQYF.

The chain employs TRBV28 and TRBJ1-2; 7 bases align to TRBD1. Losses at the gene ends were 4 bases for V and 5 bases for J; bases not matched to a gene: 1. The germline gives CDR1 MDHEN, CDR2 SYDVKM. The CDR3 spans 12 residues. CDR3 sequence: CASSSGGYGYTF. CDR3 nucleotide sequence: TGTGCCAGCAGTTCAGGGGGTTATGGCTACACCTTC.